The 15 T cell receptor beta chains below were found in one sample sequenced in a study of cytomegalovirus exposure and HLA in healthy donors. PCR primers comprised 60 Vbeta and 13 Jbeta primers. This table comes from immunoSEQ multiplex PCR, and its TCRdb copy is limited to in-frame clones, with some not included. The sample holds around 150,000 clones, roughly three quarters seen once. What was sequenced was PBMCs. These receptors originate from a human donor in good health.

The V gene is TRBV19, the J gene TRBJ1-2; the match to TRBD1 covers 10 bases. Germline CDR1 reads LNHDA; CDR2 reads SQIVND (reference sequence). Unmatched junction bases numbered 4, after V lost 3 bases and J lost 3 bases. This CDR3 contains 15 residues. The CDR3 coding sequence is TGTGCCAGTAGTATCGAGACAGGGGGCGACTATGGCTACACCTTC. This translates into CASSIETGGDYGYTF.

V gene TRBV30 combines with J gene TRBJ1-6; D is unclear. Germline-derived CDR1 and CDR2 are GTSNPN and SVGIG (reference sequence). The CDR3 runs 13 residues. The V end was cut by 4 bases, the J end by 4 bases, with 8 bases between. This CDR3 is CAWIGQYNSPLHF. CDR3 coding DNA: TGTGCCTGGATTGGGCAGTATAATTCACCCCTCCACTTT.

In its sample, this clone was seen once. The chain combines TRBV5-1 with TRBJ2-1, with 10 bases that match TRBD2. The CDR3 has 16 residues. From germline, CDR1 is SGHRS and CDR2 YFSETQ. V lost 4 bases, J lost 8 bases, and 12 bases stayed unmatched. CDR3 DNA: TGCGCCAGCAGCCTAAAAACTAGCGGGACCCCCGATGAGCAGTTCTTC. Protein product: CASSLKTSGTPDEQFF.

The CDR3 loop reads CASRRAGANNQPQHF. CDR3 nucleotide sequence: TGTGCCAGCCGACGGGCAGGGGCCAACAATCAGCCCCAGCATTTT. This chain links TRBV2 with TRBJ1-5, with D tentatively TRBD1 (6 bases). Germline loops: CDR1 SNHLY, CDR2 FYNNEI. V lost 8 bases and J lost 3, with 17 bases in between. This CDR3 spans 15 amino acids.

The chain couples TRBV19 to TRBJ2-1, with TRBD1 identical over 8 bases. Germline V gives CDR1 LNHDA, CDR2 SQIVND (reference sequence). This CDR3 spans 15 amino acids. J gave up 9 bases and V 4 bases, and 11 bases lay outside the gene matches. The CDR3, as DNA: TGTGCCAGTAGTAAAAGGACAGGGCAAGCGGTTGAGCAGTTCTTC. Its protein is CASSKRTGQAVEQFF.

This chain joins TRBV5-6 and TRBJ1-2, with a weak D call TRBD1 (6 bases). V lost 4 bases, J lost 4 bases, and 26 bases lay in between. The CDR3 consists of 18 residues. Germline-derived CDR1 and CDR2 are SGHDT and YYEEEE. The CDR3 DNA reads TGTGCCAGCAGCCCCCGCGGGGGGGCGCAGCATATCTCCTATGGCTACACCTTC. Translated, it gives CASSPRGGAQHISYGYTF. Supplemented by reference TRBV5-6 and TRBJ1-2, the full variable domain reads DAGVTQSPTHLIKTRGQQVTLRCSPKSGHDTVSWYQQALGQGPQFIFQYYEEEERQRGNFPDRFSGHQFPNYSSELNVNALLLGDSALYLCASSPRGGAQHISYGYTFGSGTRLTVV.

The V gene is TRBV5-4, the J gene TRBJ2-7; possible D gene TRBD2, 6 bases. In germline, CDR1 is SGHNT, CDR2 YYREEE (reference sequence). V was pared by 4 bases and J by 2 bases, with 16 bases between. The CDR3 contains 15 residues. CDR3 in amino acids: CASSPGTAGTYEQYF. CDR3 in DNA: TGTGCCAGCAGCCCCGGGACTGCCGGGACCTACGAGCAGTACTTC.

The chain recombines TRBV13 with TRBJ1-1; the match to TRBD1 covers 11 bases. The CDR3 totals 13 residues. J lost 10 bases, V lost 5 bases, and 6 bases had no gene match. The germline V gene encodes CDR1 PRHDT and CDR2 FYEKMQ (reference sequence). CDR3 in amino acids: CASSPGTGGVAFF. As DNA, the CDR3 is TGTGCCAGCAGCCCTGGGACAGGGGGTGTAGCTTTCTTT.

The CDR3 DNA follows: TGTGCCAGTAGTCCTGGACAAGCCTACACCTTC. Translation gives CASSPGQAYTF. The rearrangement links TRBV19 to TRBJ1-2, with a tentative D call TRBD1 (5 bases). The CDR3 is 11 amino acids. The V gene lost 5 bases and the J gene lost 10 bases, with 11 bases spanning the gap. CDR1 is LNHDA, CDR2 SQIVND, per germline (reference sequence).

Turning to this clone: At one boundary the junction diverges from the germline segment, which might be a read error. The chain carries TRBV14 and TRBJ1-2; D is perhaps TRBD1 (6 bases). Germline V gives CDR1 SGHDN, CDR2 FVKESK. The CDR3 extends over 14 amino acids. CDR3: CASSPRQAGYGYPF. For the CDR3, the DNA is TGTGCCAGCAGCCCCCGACAGGCAGGCTATGGCTACCCCTTC.

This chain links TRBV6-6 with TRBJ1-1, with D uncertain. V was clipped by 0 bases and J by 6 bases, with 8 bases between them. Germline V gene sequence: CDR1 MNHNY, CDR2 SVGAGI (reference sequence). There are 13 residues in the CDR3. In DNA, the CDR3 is TGTGCCAGCAGTTACTCGAGGGTCTCTGAAGCTTTCTTT. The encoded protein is CASSYSRVSEAFF.

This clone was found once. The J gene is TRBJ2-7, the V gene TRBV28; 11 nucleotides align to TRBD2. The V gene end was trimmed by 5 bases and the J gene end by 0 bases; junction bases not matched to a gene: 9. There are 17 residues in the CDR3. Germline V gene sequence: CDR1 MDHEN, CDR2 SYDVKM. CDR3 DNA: TGTGCCAGCAGTCCCGGGACTAGCGGACTACTCTCCTACGAGCAGTACTTC. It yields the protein CASSPGTSGLLSYEQYF.

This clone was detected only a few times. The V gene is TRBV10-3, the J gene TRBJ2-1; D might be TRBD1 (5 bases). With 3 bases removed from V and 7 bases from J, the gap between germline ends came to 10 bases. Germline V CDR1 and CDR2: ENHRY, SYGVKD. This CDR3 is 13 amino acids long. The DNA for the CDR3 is TGTGCCATCAGTGATGTCAGGGTTAATGAGCAGTTCTTC. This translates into CAISDVRVNEQFF.

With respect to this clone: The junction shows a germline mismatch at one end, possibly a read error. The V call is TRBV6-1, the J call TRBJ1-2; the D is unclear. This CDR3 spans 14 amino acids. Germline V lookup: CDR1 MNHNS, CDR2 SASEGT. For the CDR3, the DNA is TGTGCCAGCAGTGACCGGCCCCGGAACTATGGCTACCCCTTC. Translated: CASSDRPRNYGYPF.

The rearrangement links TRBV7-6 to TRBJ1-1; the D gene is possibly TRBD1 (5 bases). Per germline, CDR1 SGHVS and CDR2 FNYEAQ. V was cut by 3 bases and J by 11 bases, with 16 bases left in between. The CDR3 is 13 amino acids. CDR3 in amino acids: CASSLATGDLAFF. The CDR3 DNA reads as TGTGCCAGCAGCTTGGCGACGGGGGACTTGGCTTTCTTT.